This TCR beta chain emerged from a study of blood T cell repertoires in COVID-19 (dated by TCRdb to the early 2020s). Study-level background: Samples covering the acute and convalescent phases of COVID-19 were provided by collaborators in the United States, Italy and Spain. The material from the prospective study consisted of cDNA or gDNA derived from T cells, B-cell-depleted T cells, or PBMCs. Subjects who had been exposed to COVID-19, were actively infected with it, or had recovered from it provided the deeply sampled blood TCRbeta repertoires that made up the dataset. The repertoires were made available in a free public database intended to serve as a resource for research on the immune response to SARS-CoV-2. Samples were obtained from the ongoing ImmuneRACE study (first 160 participants) and from over 1,000 subjects provided by 6 global collaborators. A de-identified subject ID, COVID-19 status, age in years and sex were almost always included in the sample metadata. Where available, HLA class I and class II types were taken from metadata supplied by the sample provider and were not determined by assay-based typing. What the study reported, not specific to this receptor: The quantity of clinical and demographic metadata differed by source and by participant and was supplied without curation.

Collaborating institutions collected whole blood in K2EDTA tubes following their own protocols. For TCRbeta analysis, collaborators shipped samples as frozen whole blood, isolated PBMCs, or DNA extracted from either of those sample types. TCRbeta CDR3 regions were amplified from genomic DNA by means of the immunoSEQ Assay, a bias-controlled multiplex PCR. The study's processing was this. Within the assay, amplification of reference gene primers was used to estimate how many nucleated cells each sample contained. To quantify the absolute abundance of each unique TCRbeta CDR3 rearrangement, sequence reads were collapsed and filtered. For each sample, productive Simpson clonality was calculated by taking the square root of Simpson's diversity index across productive rearrangements. This is the immuneACCESS table as TCRdb keeps it, with only in-frame sequences that have V and J called. A part of the clones is gone; compared with another copy, unresolved V genes explain less than half, and the rest is unexplained. V and J calls and clone size are as listed in that table; D and trimming were resolved from the DNA. This sample comprises around 130,000 clones, 75% to 85% of them detected only once. The ten largest clones capture over 10% of the sample.

The CDR3 measures 12 amino acids from cysteine to phenylalanine. Only the CDR3 portion is preserved as DNA: 36 bases, with reading frame beginning at the first base. Per the germline V gene, SGHTA is the CDR1 and FQGNSA is the CDR2. Trimming removed 5 bases from V and 10 bases from J; the gene matches leave 4 bases unexplained. A remark on this clone: Its specific antigen is unknown. It has no much larger one-base neighbor in the sample; base qualities were not kept.

The sample taken for sequencing was peripheral blood. The TCR comes from a human donor in a cohort sampled during active COVID-19. Recombination joined TRBV7-2 with TRBJ2-1, and TRBD2 matches 8 of the central bases. The bases read TGTGCCAGCAGCGCCGGACTAGCCGAGCAGTTCTTC. Translated, it gives CASSAGLAEQFF.